The rows below give T cell receptor beta chains drawn from one sample of a study of regulatory T cells in long-lasting Graves disease. Using its own MiXCR run on the multiplex PCR reads, TCRdb lists one record per CDR3 protein. The sample has about 560,000 distinct CDR3 sequences, about 15% seen once. A further study also used this sample, focusing on T cells in Graves' hyperthyroidism and ophthalmopathy.

The specimen was peripheral blood mononuclear cells (PBMCs), collected at new diagnosis, from a patient treated with antithyroid drugs. The receptor source for this set is a man aged 18-30 years with Graves disease. Each CDR3 is given with its conserved first and last residue. D genes are given only for firm matches. Clone size is given for some rows only: seen once, a few or many times, or a class if the clone is expanded.

J gene	D gene	clone size	V gene	CDR3 DNA	CDR3 protein
TRBJ1-6	NA	many	TRBV12-3/TRBV12-4	TGTGCCAGCAGTTTATTTCCCCAATCACCCCTCCACTTT	CASSLFPQSPLHF
TRBJ2-2	NA	NA	TRBV4-1	TGCGCCAGCAGCCAAGGTCTCCTCACCGGGGAGCTGTTTTTT	CASSQGLLTGELFF
TRBJ2-5	TRBD1	NA	TRBV11-2	TGTGCCAGCAGCCCCCGGGACAGGGGGGCGGAAGAGACCCAGTACTTC	CASSPRDRGAEETQYF
TRBJ2-4	NA	NA	TRBV20-1	TGCAGTGCTCGGAGACGCGTCAGGGCCAAAAACATTCAGTACTTC	CSARRRVRAKNIQYF
TRBJ1-4	NA	NA	TRBV20-1	TGCAGTGCTCGGGACGGTGCTGGCGGAACTGAAAAACTGTTTTTT	CSARDGAGGTEKLFF
TRBJ2-3	TRBD2	NA	TRBV6-1	TGTGCCAGCAGTGAAGGGGGAGCGGGACCAGGGACAGATACGCAGTATTTT	CASSEGGAGPGTDTQYF
TRBJ2-7	NA	many	TRBV10-3	TGTGCCGCGACGACGGACTTTAGGGGCTACGAGCAGTACTTC	CAATTDFRGYEQYF
TRBJ2-1	TRBD2	many	TRBV27	TGTGCCAGCAGTTTAGCCTTACTAGCGGGGAACAATGAGCAGTTCTTC	CASSLALLAGNNEQFF
TRBJ2-2	NA	few	TRBV7-9	TGTGCCAGCAGCTTAGGTATCACCACCGGGGAGCTGTTTTTT	CASSLGITTGELFF
TRBJ2-3	TRBD2	NA	TRBV11-1	TGTGCCAGCAGCTTAACCCCTAATAGCGGGAGCACAGATACGCAGTATTTT	CASSLTPNSGSTDTQYF
TRBJ1-2	NA	NA	TRBV5-1	TGCGCCAGCAGCCGGGGGAGGGATAACTATGGCTACACCTTC	CASSRGRDNYGYTF
TRBJ2-1	NA	NA	TRBV19	TGTGCCAGTAGTACCGGGACTGTTAATGAGCAGTTCTTC	CASSTGTVNEQFF
TRBJ2-1	NA	NA	TRBV6-1	TGTGCCAGCAGCCCCATTAGCGGAACATACAATGAGCAGTTCTTC	CASSPISGTYNEQFF
TRBJ2-1	NA	NA	TRBV19	TGTGCCACTTATGGGCCGTCGGATGGAAATGAGCAGTTCTTC	CATYGPSDGNEQFF
TRBJ2-5	NA	many	TRBV18	TGTGCCAGCTCACAAGTGATGGAGGAGACCCAGTACTTC	CASSQVMEETQYF
TRBJ2-7	NA	many	TRBV7-3	TGTGCCAGCAGCCCCTCTAGCTCCTACGAGCAGTACTTC	CASSPSSSYEQYF
TRBJ2-1	NA	few	TRBV15	TGTGCCACCAGCAGGGAAAGACAGGCGGGGTACAATGAGCAGTTCTTC	CATSRERQAGYNEQFF
TRBJ2-2	TRBD2	NA	TRBV7-9	TGTGCCAGCAGCTCCACCTCGCGGGAGGTTACCGGGGAGCTGTTTTTT	CASSSTSREVTGELFF
TRBJ2-7	NA	many	TRBV28	TGTGCCAGCAGTTTCCGGGGCACTTCCTACGAGCAGTACTTC	CASSFRGTSYEQYF
TRBJ2-3	NA	NA	TRBV6-5	TGTGCCAGCAGTTTCGAGTTTACTAGCACAGATACGCAGTATTTT	CASSFEFTSTDTQYF
TRBJ2-3	NA	many	TRBV12-3/TRBV12-4	TGTGCCAGCAGTTCGACCAGCTCGGATACGCAGTATTTT	CASSSTSSDTQYF
TRBJ1-5	NA	many	TRBV7-2	TGTGCCAGCAGCTTAGAGGTACAGCCCCAGCATTTT	CASSLEVQPQHF
TRBJ2-3	NA	NA	TRBV30	TGTGCCTGGAGGAGGGGGGATACGCAGTATTTT	CAWRRGDTQYF
TRBJ1-5	TRBD1	few	TRBV19	TGTGCCAGTAGTATCCCCCGACTCGACAGGGGCGGTCAGCCCCAGCATTTT	CASSIPRLDRGGQPQHF
TRBJ2-4	NA	few	TRBV20-1	TGCAGTGCTCCCCAGGGAGGAGGGTGGGGATCCAAAAACATTCAGTACTTC	CSAPQGGGWGSKNIQYF
TRBJ2-3	NA	many	TRBV7-2	TGTGCCAGCAGCTTAGATAGGTCGGGAGATACGCAGTATTTT	CASSLDRSGDTQYF
TRBJ2-1	TRBD2	many	TRBV11-2	TGTGCCAGCAGCTTAGGACAAGTAGCGGGAGGGCCGGGTGAGCAGTTCTTC	CASSLGQVAGGPGEQFF
TRBJ2-1	TRBD2	NA	TRBV2	TGTGCCAGCACCCGACTAGCGGTAGTCGCGTCCCCCTCCTACAATGAGCAGTTCTTC	CASTRLAVVASPSYNEQFF